These T cell receptor beta chains were read from a single sample in a study of blood T cell repertoires in COVID-19. Sequencing was performed with immunoSEQ multiplex PCR; in TCRdb, only in-frame clones are kept and a portion is missing. There are about 160,000 clones in the sample; roughly nine tenths occur only once, and around 4% lies in the top ten. The sample taken for sequencing was peripheral blood. These receptors were taken from a woman aged 70-85 years with acute or convalescent COVID-19. Both conserved end residues are part of each CDR3. The order of the fields is D gene, clone size, V gene, J gene, CDR3 protein, CDR3 DNA. D genes are given only for firm matches. Part of the rows lack a size; the others show once, few, many or a class for expanded clones.

.	.	TRBV11-2	TRBJ2-2	CASSFNTGELFF	TGTGCCAGCAGCTTTAATACCGGGGAGCTGTTTTTT
.	.	TRBV28	TRBJ2-1	CASSLYPPGGSRYNEQFF	TGTGCCAGCAGTTTATATCCCCCGGGTGGGAGTCGATACAATGAGCAGTTCTTC
.	.	TRBV5-6	TRBJ1-2	CASSQRGEFYGYTF	TGTGCCAGCAGCCAACGGGGGGAGTTTTATGGCTACACCTTC
.	.	TRBV19	TRBJ1-3	CASSISAGAGNTIYF	TGTGCCAGTAGTATAAGTGCGGGTGCTGGAAACACCATATATTTT
TRBD2	.	TRBV11-2	TRBJ2-5	CASSLVAGAPRETQYF	TGTGCCAGCAGCTTAGTAGCGGGAGCCCCGCGAGAGACCCAGTACTTC
TRBD2	.	TRBV24-1	TRBJ2-3	CATSDPMGGTTDTQYF	TGTGCCACCAGTGACCCTATGGGAGGGACGACAGATACGCAGTATTTT
.	.	TRBV27	TRBJ1-1	CASSLRGTGSEAFF	TGTGCCAGCAGTTTACGGGGGACGGGTTCTGAAGCTTTCTTT
.	.	TRBV7-5	TRBJ1-6	CARSLALTRDTLNSPLHF	TGTGCCAGAAGCTTAGCTCTAACCCGGGACACCCTTAATTCACCCCTCCACTTT
.	.	TRBV15	TRBJ2-7	CATSSRDFQGEQYF	TGTGCCACCAGCAGCCGGGACTTCCAAGGGGAGCAGTACTTC
.	once	TRBV11-2	TRBJ2-1	CASSTRGAGTYNEQFF	TGTGCCAGCAGCACCCGAGGGGCGGGAACGTACAATGAGCAGTTCTTC
TRBD2	.	TRBV7-2	TRBJ2-2	CASSSAGGLSTGELFF	TGTGCCAGCAGTTCAGCGGGGGGGCTAAGCACCGGGGAGCTGTTTTTT
.	once	TRBV7-9	TRBJ1-5	CASSLGAGSSNQPQHF	TGTGCCAGCAGCTTAGGGGCAGGGTCAAGCAATCAGCCCCAGCATTTT
TRBD1	few	TRBV9	TRBJ1-1	CASSVGEGQGEAFF	TGTGCCAGCAGCGTAGGGGAGGGACAGGGAGAAGCTTTCTTT
.	.	TRBV18	TRBJ2-7	CASSPGTSSDEQYF	TGTGCCAGCTCACCGGGCACTAGCAGTGACGAGCAGTACTTC
TRBD1	.	TRBV24-1	TRBJ1-5	CATSDWGPGQITYQPQHF	TGTGCCACCAGTGATTGGGGGCCGGGACAGATTACCTATCAGCCCCAGCATTTT
.	once	TRBV5-1	TRBJ2-7	CASSLDPPLGEQYF	TGCGCCAGCAGCTTGGATCCACCGCTCGGCGAGCAGTACTTC
.	.	TRBV6-5	TRBJ1-2	CASSPGRDWGYTF	TGTGCCAGCAGTCCGGGGAGGGATTGGGGCTACACCTTC
TRBD1	few	TRBV7-8	TRBJ1-3	CASSPTGAGNTIYF	TGTGCCAGCAGCCCGACAGGGGCTGGAAACACCATATATTTT
.	.	TRBV7-9	TRBJ2-1	CASSLVIGQYNEQFF	TGTGCCAGCAGCTTAGTTATCGGACAGTACAATGAGCAGTTCTTC
.	.	TRBV7-9	TRBJ2-5	CASSLWEDDQETQYF	TGTGCCAGCAGCTTATGGGAGGACGACCAAGAGACCCAGTACTTC
.	.	TRBV20-1	TRBJ1-4	CSAILTEKLFF	TGCAGTGCTATCTTGACAGAAAAACTGTTTTTT
TRBD2	.	TRBV7-8	TRBJ2-1	CASSPHIVAGGPGAEQFF	TGTGCCAGCAGCCCTCATATCGTAGCGGGAGGGCCTGGGGCTGAGCAGTTCTTC
TRBD2	.	TRBV4-1	TRBJ2-5	CASSPLTSGGFQETQYF	TGCGCCAGCAGCCCTCTGACTAGCGGGGGATTCCAAGAGACCCAGTACTTC
.	.	TRBV18	TRBJ1-3	CASAPALRRGLSGNTIYF	TGTGCCAGCGCACCAGCGCTTCGGCGGGGTCTCTCTGGAAACACCATATATTTT
.	.	TRBV12-3/TRBV12-4	TRBJ1-6	CASSANSNSPLHF	TGTGCCAGCAGCGCGAACAGCAATTCACCCCTCCACTTT
TRBD1	.	TRBV19	TRBJ1-5	CASRSRGPSNQPQHF	TGTGCCAGTAGGAGCAGGGGGCCCAGCAATCAGCCCCAGCATTTT